The clone carrying this T cell receptor (beta chain) was seen a few times. The antigen is undetermined. A read error may produce the germline difference seen at one junction end. The sample is drawn from a study of cytomegalovirus exposure and HLA in healthy donors. Study context: The study's early data release held roughly 91 million unique TCRs from HLA-typed donors. Study results and caveats: The number of N-insertions in an Asian-associated ancestry cluster was reportedly below the approximately 700-donor mean in a later analysis. The likely origin of a cluster of highly shared sequence variants was a sequencing artifact. Earlier analysis looked at TCR beta V segments, and most were productive about 87% or about 30% of the time.

PCR was performed using 60 Vbeta and 13 Jbeta primers. Generated by immunoSEQ multiplex PCR, the TCRdb table keeps only in-frame clones and is missing some. The table includes fewer than 350,000 clones, about 87% detected once. There are 12 residues in the CDR3. From germline, CDR1 is SEHNR and CDR2 FQNEAQ (reference sequence). This TCR was sampled from a young woman in good health and CMV-seronegative. Sequencing was performed on PBMCs. This sequence joins TRBV7-9 and TRBJ1-2; D is unresolved. In DNA form, the CDR3 reads TGTTCCAGCAGCTTAGGCAGCTATGGCTACACCTTC. As protein: CSSSLGSYGYTF.